The 26 T cell receptor beta chains given below trace back to one sample, sequenced in a study of blood T cell repertoires in COVID-19. Produced via immunoSEQ multiplex PCR; TCRdb's table is partial and in-frame only. The sample carries about 99,000 clones, 79% recorded once. Source material: peripheral blood. All receptors derive from a woman aged 80 or over with active or convalescent COVID-19.

The chain has TRBV5-8 and TRBJ2-1; D may be TRBD2 (6 bases). Trimming left V 4 bases short and J 4 bases short, with 21 bases between. Germline CDR1 SGHTS, CDR2 YDEGEE. This CDR3 region has 17 residues. The CDR3 DNA is TGTGCCAGCAGCCCGACTAGGGCCGGGGCCTGGTACAATGAGCAGTTCTTC. Translated, it gives CASSPTRAGAWYNEQFF.

This clone showed up just a few times. The chain couples TRBV5-1 to TRBJ2-2; possible D gene TRBD2, 5 bases. The CDR3 loop spans 17 amino acids. Trimming pared 4 bases from V and 0 bases from J, leaving 16 bases between. From germline, CDR1 is SGHRS and CDR2 YFSETQ. The CDR3 is CASSTAAGVSNTGELFF. The CDR3 coding sequence is TGCGCCAGCAGCACCGCAGCCGGGGTCTCGAACACCGGGGAGCTGTTTTTT.

V is TRBV11-2 and J is TRBJ1-5; TRBD1 aligns across 7 bases. Germline V CDR1 and CDR2: SGHAT, FQNNGV. Trimming removed 0 bases from V and 2 bases from J; junction bases left unmatched: 4. The CDR3 has 16 amino acids. The CDR3 protein is CASSLEGGAGNQPQHF. As DNA, the CDR3 is TGTGCCAGCAGCTTAGAAGGGGGCGCCGGCAATCAGCCCCAGCATTTT. Together with reference TRBV11-2 and TRBJ1-5, the CDR3 gives the full variable domain: EAGVAQSPRYKIIEKRQSVAFWCNPISGHATLYWYQQILGQGPKLLIQFQNNGVVDDSQLPKDRFSAERLKGVDSTLKIQPAKLEDSAVYLCASSLEGGAGNQPQHFGDGTRLSIL.

This clone has only one observation. The chain links TRBV7-9 to TRBJ2-1, with D possibly matching TRBD2 (5 bases). Germline CDR1 and CDR2: SEHNR and FQNEAQ (reference sequence). The length of the CDR3 is 14 residues. Trimming removed 3 bases from V and 4 bases from J, with 10 bases in between. The CDR3 nucleotides read TGTGCCAGCAGCTTGCACTGGGAGTACAATGAGCAGTTCTTC. Translating it yields CASSLHWEYNEQFF. Complete variable domain (other parts from reference TRBV7-9 and TRBJ2-1): DTGVSQNPRHKITKRGQNVTFRCDPISEHNRLYWYRQTLGQGPEFLTYFQNEAQLEKSRLLSDRFSAERPKGSFSTLEIQRTEQGDSAMYLCASSLHWEYNEQFFGPGTRLTVL.

Comment on this clone: The junction and the germline gene differ at one end; a read error may be behind it. The CDR3 sequence: CASSLGTSGEQYF. The CDR3 coding sequence is TGTGCCAGCAGCTTGGGAACTAGCGGGGAGCAGTACTTC. This chain connects TRBV5-1 to TRBJ2-7; 9 nucleotides align to TRBD2. Looked up from germline, CDR1 is SGHRS and CDR2 is YFSETQ. This CDR3 comprises 13 residues.

This chain links TRBV7-2 with TRBJ1-3; TRBD1 is a possible D gene (6 bases). This CDR3 contains 15 residues. Germline lookup yields CDR1 SGHTA and CDR2 FQGNSA. Trimming shortened V by 6 bases and J by 0 bases, and 12 bases separated the two germline ends. The CDR3 loop reads CASSLTGSSGNTIYF. The CDR3, as DNA: TGTGCCAGCAGTCTCACAGGGAGCTCTGGAAACACCATATATTTT.

This chain connects TRBV20-1 to TRBJ1-5; D is perhaps TRBD1 (5 bases). V was shortened by 3 bases and J by 2 bases, with 8 bases between the two germline ends. There are 13 residues in the CDR3. The germline V gene encodes CDR1 DFQATT and CDR2 SNEGSKA (reference sequence). The CDR3, as DNA: TGCAGTGCTAGTGGGGGGGGCAATCAGCCCCAGCATTTT. It codes for CSASGGGNQPQHF.

This clone was seen once. This chain uses TRBV27 with TRBJ2-7; 7 nucleotides align to TRBD2. The V and J ends lost 8 bases and 2 bases, in that order; junction bases with no gene match: 9. This CDR3 is built from 14 residues. Looked up from germline, CDR1 is MNHEY and CDR2 is SMNVEV (reference sequence). The CDR3 region is CASSPLAAAYEQYF. In nucleotides, the CDR3 is TGTGCCAGCTCCCCGCTAGCGGCGGCCTACGAGCAGTACTTC.

This sequence joins TRBV28 and TRBJ2-3; 9 bases map to TRBD1. The CDR3 length is 18 residues. Per germline, CDR1 MDHEN and CDR2 SYDVKM. The trim removed 5 bases at V and 2 bases at J, leaving 14 bases unmatched. The CDR3 loop is CASSGTGSARSPTDTQYF. DNA of the CDR3: TGTGCCAGCAGTGGGACAGGGTCCGCTCGGTCCCCCACAGATACGCAGTATTTT.

The rearrangement links TRBV10-3 to TRBJ2-1; TRBD1 matches 10 bases. This CDR3 comprises 15 residues. J was trimmed by 8 bases and V by 2 bases; bases with no gene match: 6. Germline CDR1 and CDR2: ENHRY and SYGVKD. In nucleotides, the CDR3 is TGTGCCATCAGTGAGCAGGACAGGGGGAATTATGAGCAGTTCTTC. Translation: CAISEQDRGNYEQFF.

V is TRBV10-3 and J is TRBJ2-1, with 7 bases aligning to TRBD1. The J segment lost 8 bases and the V segment lost 6 bases, leaving 7 bases of the junction unmatched. CDR1 ENHRY and CDR2 SYGVKD come from the germline V gene. This CDR3 has 13 residues. CDR3 sequence reads: CAIRGQDVDEQFF. DNA of the CDR3: TGTGCCATCAGAGGACAGGATGTCGATGAGCAGTTCTTC.

CDR3 DNA sequence: TGTGCCAGCAGCCCCACAGGGAAAACTGAAGCTTTCTTT. It translates to CASSPTGKTEAFF. The V call is TRBV28, the J call TRBJ1-1, with D possibly matching TRBD1 (6 bases). The ends were cut back, 6 bases at V and 5 bases at J, with 13 bases in the middle. Germline loops: CDR1 MDHEN, CDR2 SYDVKM. The CDR3 spans 13 residues.

This clone is a singleton in its sample. The V call is TRBV2, the J call TRBJ1-1; 10 nucleotides line up with TRBD1. J lost 4 bases, V lost 7 bases, and 6 bases had no gene match. This CDR3 has 14 residues. Germline assignment: CDR1 SNHLY and CDR2 FYNNEI. The CDR3 loop reads CASTLDRGITEAFF. Written as DNA, the CDR3 is TGTGCCAGCACCCTGGACAGGGGGATCACTGAAGCTTTCTTT. Complete variable domain (other parts from reference TRBV2 and TRBJ1-1): EPEVTQTPSHQVTQMGQEVILRCVPISNHLYFYWYRQILGQKVEFLVSFYNNEISEKSEIFDDQFSVERPDGSNFTLKIRSTKLEDSAMYFCASTLDRGITEAFFGQGTRLTVV.

The chain links TRBV2 to TRBJ2-5; D is possibly TRBD2 (5 bases). V was shortened by 6 bases and J by 0 bases, with 14 bases between the two germline ends. The CDR3 has 15 amino acids. CDR1 and CDR2 from the germline V gene are SNHLY and FYNNEI. The CDR3 DNA reads as TGTGCCAGCAGGACCAGGACTTCTTACCAAGAGACCCAGTACTTC. Translated: CASRTRTSYQETQYF.

The chain uses TRBV5-1 and TRBJ1-1; 7 bases are shared with TRBD1. The CDR3 covers 14 residues. Germline V gene data show CDR1 as SGHRS and CDR2 as YFSETQ. J gave up 2 bases and V 4 bases, and 5 bases lay outside the gene matches. The CDR3 region has the DNA TGCGCCAGCAGCCGACAGGGACAAAACACTGAAGCTTTCTTT. This translates into CASSRQGQNTEAFF.

This chain connects TRBV4-3 to TRBJ2-1, with D tentatively TRBD2 (6 bases). Germline V gene lookup returns CDR1 LGHNA and CDR2 YSLEER. Trimming took 3 bases from V and 8 from J, leaving 17 bases between them. CDR3 size: 15 residues. DNA for the CDR3: TGCGCCAGCAGCCATACACGCGGGAAAGGCTATGAGCAGTTCTTC. Encoded protein: CASSHTRGKGYEQFF.

The chain recombines TRBV5-8 with TRBJ2-7; D perhaps matches TRBD1 (5 bases). The V end was cut by 5 bases, the J end by 0 bases, with 12 bases between. This CDR3 comprises 14 residues. CDR1 and CDR2 from the germline V gene are SGHTS and YDEGEE. The CDR3 DNA reads TGTGCCAGCAGTCGCGTGGGGCTCTCCTACGAGCAGTACTTC. Translating it yields CASSRVGLSYEQYF.

This clone showed up just a few times. The V call is TRBV28, the J call TRBJ2-7, with 10 bases aligning to TRBD2. The CDR3 contains 14 residues. The J segment lost 3 bases and the V segment lost 6 bases, leaving 5 bases of the junction unmatched. The germline V gene has CDR1 MDHEN and CDR2 SYDVKM. In DNA form, the CDR3 reads TGTGCCAGCAGCCGACTAGCGGGTTTCTACGAGCAGTACTTC. As protein: CASSRLAGFYEQYF. Complete variable domain (other parts from reference TRBV28 and TRBJ2-7): DVKVTQSSRYLVKRTGEKVFLECVQDMDHENMFWYRQDPGLGLRLIYFSYDVKMKEKGDIPEGYSVSREKKERFSLILESASTNQTSMYLCASSRLAGFYEQYFGPGTRLTVT.

The CDR3: CSVVRTGGSEAFF. The CDR3 bases are TGCAGCGTTGTGAGGACAGGGGGTTCCGAAGCTTTCTTT. The chain has TRBV29-1 and TRBJ1-1; 10 nucleotides line up with TRBD1. V lost 4 bases to trimming and J lost 8 bases; unmatched junction nucleotides: 7. Germline loops: CDR1 SQVTM, CDR2 ANQGSEA. The CDR3 spans 13 residues.

The chain recombines TRBV27 with TRBJ1-1, with D unclear. Germline CDR1 is MNHEY and CDR2 is SMNVEV (reference sequence). V shed 3 bases and J shed 3 bases, with 14 bases lying between them. The CDR3 covers 15 residues. The CDR3 loop is CASSFVRPMDTEAFF. The CDR3 bases are TGTGCCAGCAGTTTCGTGCGCCCTATGGACACTGAAGCTTTCTTT.

This rearrangement joins TRBV5-4 to TRBJ2-7; weak D call: TRBD1 (6 bases). Between the trimmed V and J ends, which lost 2 bases and 1 base, there was a span of 7 bases. The CDR3 loop spans 13 amino acids. In germline, CDR1 is SGHNT, CDR2 YYREEE (reference sequence). CDR3 amino acids: CASSFTGSYEQYF. In DNA form, the CDR3 reads TGTGCCAGCAGCTTTACAGGGTCCTACGAGCAGTACTTC.

The chain combines TRBV3-1 (or the pseudogene TRBV3-2) with TRBJ2-3; the D gene is possibly TRBD2 (7 bases). CDR1 is LGHDT and CDR2 is YNNKEL in the germline V gene (reference sequence). CDR3 length: 14 amino acids. The V and J ends lost 0 bases and 8 bases respectively, with 12 bases between them. CDR3 sequence (DNA): TGTGCCAGCAGCCAAGATGCAGGGGAGGGTACGCAGTATTTT. Translation gives CASSQDAGEGTQYF.

The chain carries TRBV1 and TRBJ1-5. TRBV1 is listed as a pseudogene. The CDR3 consists of 13 residues. The CDR3 protein is CTSSQGTGQPQHF. CDR3 bases: TGCACCAGCAGCCAGGGCACGGGGCAGCCCCAGCATTTT.

V gene TRBV5-4 combines with J gene TRBJ2-1; 8 bases align to TRBD2. The V gene's germline CDR1 is SGHNT and CDR2 YYREEE (reference sequence). This CDR3 has 15 amino acids. After removal of 1 base from V and 0 bases from J, the junction contained 0 bases not matched to a gene. The CDR3: CASSLTSGSYNEQFF. CDR3 coding DNA: TGTGCCAGCAGCTTGACTAGCGGCTCCTACAATGAGCAGTTCTTC.

V is TRBV18 and J is TRBJ1-2; no definite D call. Trimming removed 4 bases from V and 2 bases from J, with 17 bases in between. CDR3 length: 16 residues. From germline, CDR1 is KGHSH and CDR2 LQKENI. Written as DNA, the CDR3 is TGTGCCAGCTCACTTACCACGGCTGGGAGCAACTATGGCTACACCTTC. Translated: CASSLTTAGSNYGYTF.

The chain carries TRBV11-3 and TRBJ1-1; a possible D gene is TRBD1 (6 bases). This CDR3 comprises 13 residues. Trimming stripped 7 bases from V and 5 bases from J, with 14 bases between. The germline V gene encodes CDR1 SGHNT and CDR2 YENEEA. This CDR3 reads CASNDTGKTEAFF. CDR3 nucleotides: TGTGCCAGCAACGATACAGGGAAGACTGAAGCTTTCTTT.